One sample yielded the 9 T cell receptor beta chains listed below, sequenced in a study of CXCR3-negative and CXCR3-positive naive CD8 T cells. Study results and caveats: CXCR3-positive naive cells had more hydrophobic TRB CDR3s than CXCR3-negative naive cells.

With UMI labels, 5' RACE was used to prepare the TRB cDNA libraries. Following a re-call of the 5' RACE reads, TCRdb has one entry per CDR3 protein and lacks DNA. This table holds 150,000 to 170,000 distinct CDR3 sequences. Their recognized antigens are unknown. Sequencing was carried out using naive CXCR3+ CD8+ T cells from blood. The subset: CD45RO-CCR7+CD27+CD95- naive CD8+ T cells expressing CXCR3 (TNR3+). Source of these receptors: a human donor in good health. Some clones in this sample may be carry-over from other donors' samples.

The chain couples TRBV28 to TRBJ2-1; no DNA is available, so the TRBD2 call from TCRdb remains unchecked. CDR3 length: 14 residues. Germline V gene lookup returns CDR1 MDHEN and CDR2 SYDVKM. The CDR3 region is CASSLVAGYNEQFF.

The CDR3 sequence is CAWSVGTGVYEQYF. The chain combines TRBV30 with TRBJ2-7; TCRdb gives TRBD1 as the D gene, but with no DNA this cannot be confirmed. Germline values: CDR1 GTSNPN, CDR2 SVGIG (reference sequence). The CDR3 is made up of 14 amino acids. Drawing the rest from reference TRBV30 and TRBJ2-7, the complete variable domain is SQTIHQWPATLVQPVGSPLSLECTVEGTSNPNLYWYRQAAGRGLQLLFYSVGIGQISSEVPQNLSASRPQDRQFILSSKKLLLSDSGFYLCAWSVGTGVYEQYFGPGTRLTVT.

This chain links TRBV7-9 with TRBJ2-2; TCRdb picks TRBD1, but there is no DNA to check that call. From germline, CDR1 is SEHNR and CDR2 FQNEAQ (reference sequence). This CDR3 is built from 15 residues. This CDR3 reads CATEPGQGIPGELFF.

The J gene is TRBJ2-1, the V gene TRBV6-2 or TRBV6-3. Looked up from germline, CDR1 is MNHEY and CDR2 is SVGEGT. CDR3 length: 14 amino acids. This CDR3 is CASSWRDSYNEQFF.

The V gene is TRBV29-1, the J gene TRBJ1-1. This CDR3 comprises 11 residues. The germline CDR1 and CDR2 sequences are SQVTM and ANQGSEA. Here the CDR3 reads CSVEGIGEAFF.

The V and J genes are TRBV11-2 and TRBJ2-4. The CDR3 is 14 residues long. Germline lookup yields CDR1 SGHAT and CDR2 FQNNGV. Here the CDR3 reads CASSLVGSENIQYF.

The chain couples TRBV6-5 to TRBJ2-2; TCRdb's D call, TRBD2, is unchecked because there is no DNA. In germline, CDR1 is MNHEY, CDR2 SVGAGI. The CDR3 consists of 15 residues. CDR3 amino acids: CATNPGTEGLGELFF.

The rearrangement uses TRBV24-1 and TRBJ2-3; TCRdb's D gene call, TRBD1, goes unchecked for lack of DNA. The CDR3 covers 17 residues. Germline CDR1 is KGHDR and CDR2 is SFDVKD. The CDR3 reads CATSDVRDPINTDTQYF.

V and J are TRBV3-1 and TRBJ2-2; TCRdb outputs TRBD2, but without DNA this stays unchecked. CDR1 and CDR2 (germline): LGHDT, YNNKEL (reference sequence). The CDR3 spans 16 residues. CDR3 amino acids: CASSPTASGNTGELFF.